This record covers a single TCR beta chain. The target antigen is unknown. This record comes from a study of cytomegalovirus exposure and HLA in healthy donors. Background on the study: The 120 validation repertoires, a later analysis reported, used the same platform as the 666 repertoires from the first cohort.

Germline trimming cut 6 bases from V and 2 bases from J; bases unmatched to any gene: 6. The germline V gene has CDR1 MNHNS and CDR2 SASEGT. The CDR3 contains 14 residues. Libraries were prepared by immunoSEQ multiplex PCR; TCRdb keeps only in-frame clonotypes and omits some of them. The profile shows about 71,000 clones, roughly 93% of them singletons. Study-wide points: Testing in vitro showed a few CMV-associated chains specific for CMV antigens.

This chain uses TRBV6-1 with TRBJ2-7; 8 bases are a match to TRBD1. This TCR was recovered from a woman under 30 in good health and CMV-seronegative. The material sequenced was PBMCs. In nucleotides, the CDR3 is TGTGCCAGCAGAAGGACAGGGAGTACCTACGAGCAGTACTTC. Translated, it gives CASRRTGSTYEQYF.